Listed below are T cell receptor beta chains from one sample, sequenced in a study of T cell repertoires in cytomegalovirus infection. These receptors lack a known antigen. From the reads, TCRdb called clonotypes with MiXCR, one entry per CDR3 protein. The sample has about 920,000 distinct CDR3 sequences; around 30% are singletons. Sequences were derived from cultured CD8+ T cells from PBMCs, sampled from culture after CMV antigen stimulation. These receptors all come from a human donor in good health (CMV status not recorded). Some clones in this sample may be carry-over from other donors' samples. The CDR3 runs from the conserved cysteine through the conserved F or W. A D gene is named only where the DNA matches it firmly. Clone size is given for some rows only: seen once, a few or many times, or a class if the clone is expanded.

d_call j_call v_call clone_size cdr3_nt cdr3_aa
- TRBJ2-2 TRBV19 few TGTGCCAGTAGTATGAGGCGGCAGAACACCGGGGAGCTGTTTTTT CASSMRRQNTGELFF
- TRBJ2-3 TRBV7-6 many TGTGCCAGCAGCTTTCTGGCGGACAGTTTCACAGATACGCAGTATTTT CASSFLADSFTDTQYF
TRBD1 TRBJ2-7 TRBV20-1 few TGCAGTGCTAGACCAGGGGGTCGCGAGCAGTACTTC CSARPGGREQYF
TRBD2 TRBJ2-1 TRBV5-1 - TGCGCCAGCAGCTTGCGGACTAGCGGAGAAAGCTCCTACAATGAGCAGTTCTTC CASSLRTSGESSYNEQFF
TRBD1 TRBJ2-2 TRBV7-9 - TGTGCCAGCAGCGAGGGACAGGCGAACACCGGGGAGCTGTTTTTT CASSEGQANTGELFF
- TRBJ2-5 TRBV19 once TGTGCCAGTAGGAACGGAGAGACCCAGTACTTC CASRNGETQYF
- TRBJ1-2 TRBV14 - TGTGCCAGCAGCCAAGAGTGGGGGGTTGAGACTAACTATGGCTACACCTTC CASSQEWGVETNYGYTF
TRBD1 TRBJ1-1 TRBV7-3 - TGTGCCAGCAGCTTAACGGGGCAGGGACAGGCTGAAGCTTTCTTT CASSLTGQGQAEAFF
TRBD2 TRBJ2-5 TRBV14 few TGTGCCAGCAGCCTACCTAGCGGGGGCCATCAAGAGACCCAGTACTTC CASSLPSGGHQETQYF
- TRBJ1-1 TRBV6-1 many TGTGCCAGCAGTGAAGCGCCGGGACACCATGAAGCTTTCTTT CASSEAPGHHEAFF
TRBD2 TRBJ2-1 TRBV6-8 few TGTGCCAGCAGTTTTGGGACTACCACCTACAATGAGCAGTTCTTC CASSFGTTTYNEQFF
- TRBJ1-5 TRBV12-5 - TGTGCTAGTGACAGCTATAGCAATCAGCCCCAGCATTTT CASDSYSNQPQHF
- TRBJ2-1 TRBV27 few TGTGCCAGCAGTCCACCGACAGAATACTCCTACAATGAGCAGTTCTTC CASSPPTEYSYNEQFF
- TRBJ1-2 TRBV11-2 - TGTGCCAGCAGCTTAGGAAGCGGACGGGGCTATGGCTACACCTTC CASSLGSGRGYGYTF
TRBD2 TRBJ2-5 TRBV4-3 few TGCGCCAGCAGCCAAGCTACCACCGGGACTATTTTGAAGACCCAGTACTTC CASSQATTGTILKTQYF
- TRBJ1-4 TRBV27 few TGTGCCAGCAGTTTATCGGTTCTGGGGGTTGAAAAACTGTTTTTT CASSLSVLGVEKLFF
- TRBJ2-7 TRBV27 few TGTGCCAGCAGTTTATATGCCTCCTTCAGGGGAAGGGGCGAGCAGTACTTC CASSLYASFRGRGEQYF
- TRBJ1-6 TRBV6-8 - TGTGCCAGCAGTGTCTGGTGGTATGAGCTATCACCCCTCCACTTT CASSVWWYELSPLHF
- TRBJ2-1 TRBV27 once TGTGCCAGCAGTACCGGACTGGGGAATGAGCAGTTCTTC CASSTGLGNEQFF
- TRBJ2-7 TRBV7-2 - TGTGCCAGCAGCGTATACCGGGACTCCCCCTACGAGCAGTACTTC CASSVYRDSPYEQYF
- TRBJ1-2 TRBV27 - TGTGCCAGCAGTTCCAGAATGGACGGAAACTATGGCTACACCTTC CASSSRMDGNYGYTF
TRBD2 TRBJ2-1 TRBV7-9 - TGTGCCAGCAGTTCCCGACTAGCGGGGGGGCAGAATGAGCAGTTCTTC CASSSRLAGGQNEQFF
- TRBJ2-3 TRBV12-3/TRBV12-4 many TGTGCCAGCAGGGCTAGAGGAGGGGTAGATACGCAGTATTTT CASRARGGVDTQYF
TRBD2 TRBJ2-3 TRBV6-5 few TGTGCCAGCAGTATCTCCAGCGGGGGGGTTATAGATACGCAGTATTTT CASSISSGGVIDTQYF
TRBD2 TRBJ2-3 TRBV19 - TGTGCCAGTACCTTCACTAGCGGGGGCGCCGCAGGTCATACGCAGTATTTT CASTFTSGGAAGHTQYF
TRBD1 TRBJ2-2 TRBV25-1 few TGTGCCAGCAGTGAATCACACATAGACAGGGCCCCCGGGGAGCTGTTTTTT CASSESHIDRAPGELFF